This is a list of T cell receptor beta chains from one sample in a study of blood T cell repertoires in COVID-19. Sequencing was performed with immunoSEQ multiplex PCR; in TCRdb, only in-frame clones are kept and a portion is missing. This table holds around 220,000 clones, more than 65% found once. Source material: peripheral blood. The receptors derive from a woman aged 40 to 50 with active or convalescent COVID-19. CDR3s include the opening cysteine and the closing phenylalanine or tryptophan. A D gene is named only where the DNA matches it firmly. Not all rows give a size; the values are once, few, many and, for expanded clones, a class.

v_call	j_call	clone_size	d_call	cdr3_nt	cdr3_aa
TRBV10-1	TRBJ1-1	NA	NA	TGCGCCAGCAGTGAGTCCAGGGATGGGAACACTGAAGCTTTCTTT	CASSESRDGNTEAFF
TRBV18	TRBJ1-2	NA	NA	TGTGCCAGCTCACCGTCTCAGGCTTATGGCTACACCTTC	CASSPSQAYGYTF
TRBV19	TRBJ2-5	few	TRBD1	TGTGCCAGTAGTACTCAGACAGGGGGCAGCGAGACCCAGTACTTC	CASSTQTGGSETQYF
TRBV4-1	TRBJ1-2	once	NA	TGCGCCAGCAGCCTGAGTTACTCTAACTATGGCTACACCTTC	CASSLSYSNYGYTF
TRBV6-5	TRBJ1-1	few	TRBD1	TGTGCCAGCAGCTTCCAGGGGGACACTGAAGCTTTCTTT	CASSFQGDTEAFF
TRBV19	TRBJ1-1	NA	NA	TGTGCCAGTAAAACCGGGACTTGGGACACTGAAGCTTTCTTT	CASKTGTWDTEAFF
TRBV7-2	TRBJ2-1	NA	TRBD1	TGTGCCAGCACTTCCGGGACAGGCAATGAGCAGTTCTTC	CASTSGTGNEQFF
TRBV28	TRBJ1-4	NA	NA	TGTGCCAGCAGTTTTGCAGGGTTAGGTGAAAAACTGTTTTTT	CASSFAGLGEKLFF
TRBV5-1	TRBJ1-2	NA	NA	TGCGCCAGCAGCCCCTCGGCAGGTCAGGGCAGCTACACCTTC	CASSPSAGQGSYTF
TRBV30	TRBJ1-3	NA	NA	TGTGCCTGTTTAAAAAAGACAGCCTCTGGAAACACCATATATTTT	CACLKKTASGNTIYF
TRBV4-2	TRBJ1-6	many	TRBD1	TGTGCCAGCAGCCAAGCTACAGACAGGGGTTGGAATTCACCCCTCCACTTT	CASSQATDRGWNSPLHF
TRBV27	TRBJ1-3	NA	TRBD1	TGTGCCAGCGGCAGGGGGGACGGAAACACCATATATTTT	CASGRGDGNTIYF
TRBV2	TRBJ2-1	NA	NA	TGTGCCAGCAACCCGGTCTTTAGCGATGAGCAGTTCTTC	CASNPVFSDEQFF
TRBV19	TRBJ1-5	NA	NA	TGTGCCAGTAGTATAAGACAGGAAAATAGCAATCAGCCCCAGCATTTT	CASSIRQENSNQPQHF
TRBV7-9	TRBJ1-5	NA	TRBD1	TGTGCCAGCAGCCTCCAGGGGGCGAGCAATCAGCCCCAGCATTTT	CASSLQGASNQPQHF
TRBV7-2	TRBJ2-1	NA	NA	TGTGCCAGCAGCCTGGACAGCCTTTCCTACAATGAGCAGTTCTTC	CASSLDSLSYNEQFF
TRBV6-5	TRBJ1-5	NA	NA	TGTGCCACCGGGGAGGGTGGCAATCAGCCCCAGCATTTT	CATGEGGNQPQHF
TRBV30	TRBJ2-7	NA	NA	TGTGCCTGGAACATCGGGACACCGAGCTCCTACGAGCAGTACTTC	CAWNIGTPSSYEQYF
TRBV2	TRBJ2-1	NA	NA	TGTGCCAGCAGAGCGGAGGGCGTGAAGTTCTTC	CASRAEGVKFF
TRBV9	TRBJ1-1	NA	NA	TGTGCCAGCAGCGCCACCTACAGGGCGAACACTGAAGCTTTCTTT	CASSATYRANTEAFF
TRBV10-3	TRBJ1-1	NA	NA	TGTGCCATCAGTGAGTTGGGAAACAGGGATGCTGAAGCTTTCTTT	CAISELGNRDAEAFF
TRBV7-2	TRBJ2-3	NA	TRBD2	TGTGCCAGCAGAAGAAAAAGCGGGGGGCCCGTCACAGATACGCAGTATTTT	CASRRKSGGPVTDTQYF
TRBV11-2	TRBJ1-6	NA	NA	TGTGCCAGCAGCTTAGAAGGAGGGTCCCGGAATTCACCCCTCCACTTT	CASSLEGGSRNSPLHF
TRBV12-3/TRBV12-4	TRBJ1-2	few	NA	TGTGCCAGCAGTTTAGACGGAGTGTATGGCTACACCTTC	CASSLDGVYGYTF
TRBV15	TRBJ2-2	NA	TRBD2	TGTGCCACCAGCGGTTTAGGACTAGCCCACACCGGGGAGCTGTTTTTT	CATSGLGLAHTGELFF
TRBV2	TRBJ2-4	NA	NA	TGTGCCAGCAGTCTCGAGACAGCCAGAAACATTCAGTACTTC	CASSLETARNIQYF
TRBV5-4	TRBJ1-4	NA	NA	TGTGCCAGCAGCGTTGATGGAGCAACTAATGAAAAACTGTTTTTT	CASSVDGATNEKLFF
TRBV9	TRBJ2-5	NA	TRBD1	TGTGCCCTACGAGACAGGGAAGAGACCCAGTACTTC	CALRDREETQYF
TRBV2	TRBJ2-4	NA	NA	TGTGCCAGCAGTGCCCAGGGAGCCAAAAACATTCAGTACTTC	CASSAQGAKNIQYF
TRBV7-2	TRBJ2-3	NA	TRBD1	TGTGCCAGCAGCCCGGACAGGGTAAGGGATACGCAGTATTTT	CASSPDRVRDTQYF
TRBV13	TRBJ1-3	NA	NA	TGTGCCAGCAGCTTAGATAACTTTTCCTCTGGAAACACCATATATTTT	CASSLDNFSSGNTIYF
TRBV6-5	TRBJ2-7	NA	NA	TGTGCCAGCAGTTACTGGGGGACATCGACCTACGAGCAGTACTTC	CASSYWGTSTYEQYF
TRBV27	TRBJ2-2	NA	NA	TGTGCCAGCAGTTGGGGGCCGAACACCGGGGAGCTGTTTTTT	CASSWGPNTGELFF
TRBV28	TRBJ1-2	once	NA	TGTGCCAGCAGTTCCTCCCCCGGTGGCTACACCTTC	CASSSSPGGYTF
TRBV15	TRBJ1-3	NA	NA	TGTGCCACCAGCAGAGGCAGGAACTCTGGAAACACCATATATTTT	CATSRGRNSGNTIYF
TRBV6-1	TRBJ1-6	NA	NA	TGTGCCAGCAGTGAGAGAGGAGGCACCCTCCACTTT	CASSERGGTLHF
TRBV6-5	TRBJ2-7	NA	TRBD1	TGTGCCACCACTCGGACAGGGGGCTCCTACGAGCAGTACTTC	CATTRTGGSYEQYF
TRBV27	TRBJ2-1	NA	NA	TGTGCCAGCAGTGCGGCTGGCGGTGAGCAGTTCTTC	CASSAAGGEQFF
TRBV12-3/TRBV12-4	TRBJ2-5	NA	NA	TGTGCCAGCAGTTTGGAGGAGACCCAGTACTTC	CASSLEETQYF
TRBV28	TRBJ1-2	NA	NA	TGTGCCAGCAGTCCACGACAGCTACTCTATGGCTACACCTTC	CASSPRQLLYGYTF
TRBV10-2	TRBJ2-3	NA	NA	TGCGCCAGCATGCCGGCCGGGGGAGTCACAGATACGCAGTATTTT	CASMPAGGVTDTQYF
TRBV10-2	TRBJ1-2	NA	TRBD1	TGCGCCAGCAGCCTCGGACAGGACTATGGCTACACCTTC	CASSLGQDYGYTF